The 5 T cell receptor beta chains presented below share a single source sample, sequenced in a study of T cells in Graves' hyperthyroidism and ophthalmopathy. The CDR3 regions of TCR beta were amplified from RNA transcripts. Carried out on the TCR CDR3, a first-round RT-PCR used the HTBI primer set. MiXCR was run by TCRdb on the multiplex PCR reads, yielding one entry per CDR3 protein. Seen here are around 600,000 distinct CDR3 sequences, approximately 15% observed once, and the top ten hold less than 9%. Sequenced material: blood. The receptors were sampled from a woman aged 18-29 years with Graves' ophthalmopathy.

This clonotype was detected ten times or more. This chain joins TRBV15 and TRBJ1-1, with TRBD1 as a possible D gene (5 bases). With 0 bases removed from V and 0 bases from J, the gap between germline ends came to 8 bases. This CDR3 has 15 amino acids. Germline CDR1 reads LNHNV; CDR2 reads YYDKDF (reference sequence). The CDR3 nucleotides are TGTGCCACCAGCAGAGATTCGGGACTGAACACTGAAGCTTTCTTT. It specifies CATSRDSGLNTEAFF. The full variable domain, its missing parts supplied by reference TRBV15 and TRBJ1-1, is DAMVIQNPRYQVTQFGKPVTLSCSQTLNHNVMYWYQQKSSQAPKLLFHYYDKDFNNEADTPDNFQSRRPNTSFCFLDIRSPGLGDTAMYLCATSRDSGLNTEAFFGQGTRLTVV.

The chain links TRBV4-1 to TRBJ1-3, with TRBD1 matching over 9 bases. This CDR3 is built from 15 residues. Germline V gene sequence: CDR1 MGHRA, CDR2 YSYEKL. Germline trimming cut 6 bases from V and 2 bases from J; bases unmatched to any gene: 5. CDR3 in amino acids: CASRLTGGTGNTIYF. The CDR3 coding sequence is TGCGCCAGCAGACTTACAGGGGGCACTGGAAACACCATATATTTT.

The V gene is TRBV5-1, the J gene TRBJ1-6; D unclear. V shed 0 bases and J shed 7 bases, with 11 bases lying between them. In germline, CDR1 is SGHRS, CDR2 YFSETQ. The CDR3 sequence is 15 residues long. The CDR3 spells CASSLGRALNSPLHF. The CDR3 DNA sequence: TGCGCCAGCAGCTTGGGTAGGGCACTGAATTCACCCCTCCACTTT.

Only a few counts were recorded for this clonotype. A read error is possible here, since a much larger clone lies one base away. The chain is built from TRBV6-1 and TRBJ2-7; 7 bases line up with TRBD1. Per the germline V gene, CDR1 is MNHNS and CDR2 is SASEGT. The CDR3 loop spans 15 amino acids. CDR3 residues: CASGSVDRSSYGQYF. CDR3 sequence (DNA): TGTGCCAGCGGGAGCGTGGACAGGAGCTCCTACGGGCAGTACTTC.

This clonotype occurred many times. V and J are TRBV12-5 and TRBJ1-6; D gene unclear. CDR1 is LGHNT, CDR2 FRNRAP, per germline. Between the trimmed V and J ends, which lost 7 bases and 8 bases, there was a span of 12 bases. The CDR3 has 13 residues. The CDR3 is CASALSKDSPLHF. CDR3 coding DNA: TGTGCTAGTGCCCTATCCAAGGATTCACCCCTCCACTTT.